These 30 T cell receptor beta chains were sequenced from one sample in a study of chemoradiotherapy in HPV16-positive cancers. Produced via immunoSEQ multiplex PCR; TCRdb's table is partial and in-frame only. The sample includes fewer than 5,500 clones, 70% to 75% seen only once; the top ten take 12%. This specimen consisted of tumor tissue, obtained from a patient who underwent chemoradiotherapy. These receptors were collected from a human donor with HPV-associated anogenital cancer.

The rearrangement uses TRBV7-2 and TRBJ2-1, with 7 bases identical to TRBD2. Trimming took 5 bases from V and 4 from J; bases not matched to a gene: 8. This CDR3 spans 15 amino acids. CDR1 is SGHTA and CDR2 is FQGNSA in the germline V gene. This chain's CDR3 is CASSKSGTKYNEQFF. Here the CDR3 DNA reads TGTGCCAGCAGCAAATCCGGGACTAAATACAATGAGCAGTTCTTC.

This CDR3 is CASTLTSGETDTQYF. The DNA for the CDR3 is TGTGCCAGCACCCTGACTAGCGGAGAGACAGATACGCAGTATTTT. This chain connects TRBV7-9 to TRBJ2-3; 9 bases align to TRBD2. J was trimmed by 3 bases and V by 7 bases; bases with no gene match: 8. CDR1 and CDR2 from the germline V gene are SEHNR and FQNEAQ (reference sequence). This CDR3 spans 15 amino acids.

This rearrangement joins TRBV7-2 to TRBJ2-7, with D possibly being TRBD1 (5 bases). The CDR3 extends over 17 amino acids. Between the trimmed V and J ends, which lost 5 bases and 2 bases, there was a span of 22 bases. Germline-derived CDR1 and CDR2 are SGHTA and FQGNSA. This chain's CDR3 is CASSPQGAGQLTYEQYF. The DNA for the CDR3 is TGTGCCAGCAGCCCCCAAGGGGCAGGACAACTAACCTACGAGCAGTACTTC.

The rearrangement joins TRBV7-9 to TRBJ2-7; D ambiguous. The CDR3 is 15 amino acids. CDR1 and CDR2 from the germline V gene are SEHNR and FQNEAQ (reference sequence). Trimming took off 6 bases at V and 0 bases at J, with 15 bases between the two ends. In nucleotides, the CDR3 is TGTGCCAGCAGTTCCACATCCGTGAGCTCCTACGAGCAGTACTTC. This encodes CASSSTSVSSYEQYF.

The CDR3 protein is CAISEVNEKLFF. The CDR3 bases are TGTGCCATCAGTGAGGTTAATGAAAAACTGTTTTTT. The chain links TRBV10-3 to TRBJ1-4; D unclear. The CDR3 has 12 amino acids. The germline CDR1 and CDR2 sequences are ENHRY and SYGVKD. V lost 2 bases, J lost 4 bases, and 2 bases lay in between.

The rearrangement links TRBV11-1 to TRBJ2-5; D possibly corresponds to TRBD2 (6 bases). The CDR3 is made up of 13 amino acids. Per germline, CDR1 SGHAT and CDR2 FQDESV (reference sequence). Trimming shortened V by 5 bases and J by 2 bases, and 9 bases separated the two germline ends. CDR3 residues: CASSRGLQETQYF. DNA for the CDR3: TGTGCCAGCAGCCGGGGACTTCAAGAGACCCAGTACTTC.

The chain joins TRBV7-2 to TRBJ2-5; 7 nucleotides agree with TRBD2. Gene TRBJ2-7 matches the end of the DNA better, so the J call may be wrong. The CDR3 is 15 amino acids. The germline CDR1 and CDR2 sequences are SGHTA and FQGNSA. CDR3 loop: CASSLGAGEPYEQYF. The CDR3, as DNA: TGTGCCAGCAGCTTAGGGGCGGGAGAACCCTACGAGCAGTACTTC.

The chain carries TRBV30 and TRBJ1-1, with D uncertain. Deletions cut 3 bases from V and 7 bases from J, with 15 bases between. CDR3 length equals 13 residues. Germline V gene lookup returns CDR1 GTSNPN and CDR2 SVGIG (reference sequence). The CDR3 loop is CAWRPRGWSEAFF. CDR3 DNA sequence: TGTGCCTGGAGACCCCGTGGGTGGAGTGAAGCTTTCTTT.

The chain has TRBV27 and TRBJ2-1, with D unresolved. Trimming took 3 bases from V and 4 from J, leaving 7 bases between them. The V gene's germline CDR1 is MNHEY and CDR2 SMNVEV (reference sequence). This CDR3 comprises 13 residues. CDR3 bases: TGTGCCAGCAGTTTCAGTCAGTACAATGAGCAGTTCTTC. Protein: CASSFSQYNEQFF.

This rearrangement joins TRBV14 to TRBJ1-2; unclear D gene. The CDR3 covers 14 residues. Trimming pared 0 bases from V and 4 bases from J, leaving 9 bases between. Germline CDR1 reads SGHDN; CDR2 reads FVKESK. CDR3 residues: CASSQEGGIYGYTF. In nucleotides, the CDR3 is TGTGCCAGCAGCCAAGAAGGAGGAATCTATGGCTACACCTTC.

CDR3 loop: CASSLVNTGELFF. The CDR3 DNA follows: TGTGCCAGCAGCTTGGTTAACACCGGGGAGCTGTTTTTT. The chain links TRBV5-4 to TRBJ2-2; no reliable D call. Germline V CDR1 and CDR2: SGHNT, YYREEE (reference sequence). The CDR3 totals 13 residues. Trimming took 0 bases from V and 2 from J, leaving 2 bases between them.

V usage is TRBV11-2 and J usage is TRBJ2-7; a possible D gene is TRBD1 (6 bases). Germline CDR1 reads SGHAT; CDR2 reads FQNNGV. CDR3 length equals 18 residues. Trimming removed 5 bases at V and 1 base at J, with 24 bases between. The DNA for the CDR3 is TGTGCCAGCAGCCAGGGCCCCAGGGCCAGGGGAATTTCCTACGAGCAGTACTTC. Protein sequence: CASSQGPRARGISYEQYF.

The chain combines TRBV11-2 with TRBJ2-7; 7 bases agree with TRBD2. The CDR3 covers 15 residues. In germline, CDR1 is SGHAT, CDR2 FQNNGV. V shed 2 bases, J shed 3 bases, and the junction held 7 bases outside the gene matches. The CDR3 sequence is CASSLNSGSFYEQYF. In DNA, the CDR3 is TGTGCCAGCAGCTTAAATAGCGGGTCTTTCTACGAGCAGTACTTC.

The chain has TRBV5-3 and TRBJ2-3, with 10 nucleotides matching TRBD2. TRBV5-3 is marked as an open reading frame, function uncertain. The CDR3 runs to 16 residues. Germline trimming cut 1 base from V and 4 bases from J; bases unmatched to any gene: 6. The CDR3 nucleotides read TGTGCCAGAAGCTTGCTAAGCGGGAGGGACTCAGATACGCAGTATTTT. This codes for CARSLLSGRDSDTQYF.

This clone ranks as medium-sized. The gene calls are TRBV6-5 and TRBJ1-5, with D perhaps matching TRBD1 (6 bases). The V end was cut by 5 bases, the J end by 2 bases, with 13 bases between. There are 15 residues in the CDR3. The germline V gene has CDR1 MNHEY and CDR2 SVGAGI. The CDR3: CASSPGGGGNQPQHF. CDR3 DNA: TGTGCCAGCAGTCCTGGGGGGGGCGGCAATCAGCCCCAGCATTTT.

The V call is TRBV5-4, the J call TRBJ2-7; D may be TRBD2 (6 bases). With 0 bases removed from V and 0 bases from J, the gap between germline ends came to 13 bases. The CDR3 has 16 amino acids. Per the germline V gene, CDR1 is SGHNT and CDR2 is YYREEE (reference sequence). The DNA of the CDR3 is TGTGCCAGCAGCTTGGCCCCAGGGAGGAGCTCCTACGAGCAGTACTTC. Amino acids: CASSLAPGRSSYEQYF.

The CDR3 spells CASSLAPGLDNEQFF. The CDR3 bases are TGCGCCAGCAGCTTGGCCCCGGGACTAGACAATGAGCAGTTCTTC. This sequence joins TRBV5-1 and TRBJ2-1; 8 nucleotides agree with TRBD2. The ends lost 0 bases at V and 5 bases at J; junction bases unmatched: 4. The CDR3 is made up of 15 amino acids. Germline CDR1 reads SGHRS; CDR2 reads YFSETQ.

This chain uses TRBV7-2 with TRBJ2-1; no reliable D call. The germline V gene has CDR1 SGHTA and CDR2 FQGNSA. V dropped 6 bases and J dropped 6 bases, with 15 bases sitting between them. The CDR3 loop spans 14 amino acids. The CDR3 DNA reads as TGTGCCAGCAGTGCCTCGATTGGGTTCAATGAGCAGTTCTTC. As protein: CASSASIGFNEQFF.

The chain combines TRBV6-1 with TRBJ2-5, with 9 bases fitting TRBD2. The CDR3 covers 14 residues. V lost 6 bases to trimming and J lost 5 bases; unmatched junction nucleotides: 7. Germline CDR1 reads MNHNS; CDR2 reads SASEGT. The CDR3 loop is CASRARAGGETQYF. CDR3 DNA: TGTGCCAGCAGAGCAAGGGCGGGAGGGGAGACCCAGTACTTC.

The chain recombines TRBV4-3 with TRBJ1-6, with a tentative D call TRBD1 (6 bases). Germline CDR1 reads LGHNA; CDR2 reads YSLEER. Trimming took 0 bases from V and 3 from J, leaving 12 bases between them. The CDR3 has 17 amino acids. CDR3 in amino acids: CASSQDPGDLYNSPLHF. The CDR3 DNA follows: TGCGCCAGCAGCCAAGATCCAGGGGACCTCTATAATTCACCCCTCCACTTT.

Note on this clone: The limits of the CDR3 on the DNA are not certain, so only TCRdb's listed CDR3 is given. J is TRBJ2-1 and V is TRBV18. The CDR3 region is 13 residues in length, termini included. The V gene's germline CDR1 is KGHSH and CDR2 LQKENI. The chain's CDR3 is CASSLSGPDEQFF.

This clone has more than one count but fewer than ten. The chain employs TRBV9 and TRBJ1-1, with D unresolved. Per the germline V gene, CDR1 is SGDLS and CDR2 is YYNGEE. The CDR3 covers 13 residues. The V end lost 0 bases, the J end lost 6 bases, and 9 bases lay between the germline ends. This chain's CDR3 is CASSVAIGSEAFF. DNA of the CDR3: TGTGCCAGCAGCGTAGCTATTGGGTCTGAAGCTTTCTTT.

The rearrangement joins TRBV30 to TRBJ1-1, with a possible D match to TRBD1 (5 bases). Trimming pared 2 bases from V and 0 bases from J, leaving 19 bases between. The germline V gene encodes CDR1 GTSNPN and CDR2 SVGIG (reference sequence). The CDR3 consists of 17 residues. Here the CDR3 reads CAWSSLGDFFVNTEAFF. The DNA of the CDR3 is TGTGCCTGGAGTTCTCTCGGGGACTTTTTTGTGAACACTGAAGCTTTCTTT.

This clone was detected only a few times. The CDR3 DNA is TGTGCCAGCAGTTACGGCCCTAGTGAAAATGAGCAGTTCTTC. As protein: CASSYGPSENEQFF. The V and J genes are TRBV6-5 and TRBJ2-1; the D is unclear. The CDR3 is 14 residues long. Looked up from germline, CDR1 is MNHEY and CDR2 is SVGAGI. Trimming took 2 bases from V and 7 from J, leaving 12 bases between them.

This clone was found a few times. The J gene is TRBJ1-1, the V gene TRBV7-2; D remains ambiguous. Germline V gene lookup returns CDR1 SGHTA and CDR2 FQGNSA. CDR3 size: 13 residues. Trimming removed 4 bases from V and 1 base from J, with 7 bases in between. CDR3 nucleotide sequence: TGTGCCAGCAGCTGGACGGCGAACACTGAAGCTTTCTTT. Protein product: CASSWTANTEAFF.

This clone appeared a single time. This rearrangement joins TRBV28 to TRBJ2-7; 15 nucleotides align to TRBD2. The CDR3 spans 17 residues. Trimming at V came to 5 bases and at J to 6 bases, leaving 11 bases not matched to a gene. The germline V gene encodes CDR1 MDHEN and CDR2 SYDVKM. CDR3 region: CASSRLGLAGGPSEQYF. The CDR3 nucleotides read TGTGCCAGCAGTCGCCTCGGACTAGCGGGAGGGCCGAGCGAGCAGTACTTC.

V gene TRBV5-6 combines with J gene TRBJ2-2; 9 bases agree with TRBD2. With V trimmed by 3 bases and J by 3 bases, 9 bases remained unmatched. Germline V gene lookup returns CDR1 SGHDT and CDR2 YYEEEE. This CDR3 has 17 residues. The CDR3 region has the DNA TGTGCCAGCAGCTGTGGTTGCGGGAGGGCCCACACCGGGGAGCTGTTTTTT. Residues: CASSCGCGRAHTGELFF. The variable domain in full, with the rest retrieved from reference TRBV5-6 and TRBJ2-2, is DAGVTQSPTHLIKTRGQQVTLRCSPKSGHDTVSWYQQALGQGPQFIFQYYEEEERQRGNFPDRFSGHQFPNYSSELNVNALLLGDSALYLCASSCGCGRAHTGELFFGEGSRLTVL.

This clone was recorded only once. The chain carries TRBV5-4 and TRBJ2-2; D may be TRBD2 (5 bases). This CDR3 is built from 15 residues. Germline lookup yields CDR1 SGHNT and CDR2 YYREEE (reference sequence). The V end was cut by 1 base, the J end by 3 bases, with 10 bases between. The CDR3 DNA is TGTGCCAGCAGCTTGTCTATGGAGGACACCGGGGAGCTGTTTTTT. Translation gives CASSLSMEDTGELFF.

This chain links TRBV6-4 with TRBJ2-2, with 8 bases matching TRBD2. This CDR3 spans 15 amino acids. In germline, CDR1 is MRHNA, CDR2 SNTAGT. The J segment lost 3 bases and the V segment lost 3 bases, leaving 3 bases of the junction unmatched. In nucleotides, the CDR3 is TGTGCCAGCAGTGAAACTAGCGGAGACACCGGGGAGCTGTTTTTT. This codes for CASSETSGDTGELFF.

The chain links TRBV11-2 to TRBJ1-2; D is unresolved. Trimming pared 5 bases from V and 6 bases from J, leaving 16 bases between. In germline, CDR1 is SGHAT, CDR2 FQNNGV. This CDR3 spans 14 amino acids. The CDR3 sequence is CASSPERGLHGYTF. The CDR3 DNA is TGTGCCAGCAGCCCCGAGAGAGGGCTCCATGGCTACACCTTC.